This T cell receptor (beta chain) was retrieved from a study of early T cells in non-severe SARS-CoV-2 infection. As for the study in general: Sequencing used unsorted whole-blood bulk RNA, so chains lack pairing. Broader study findings: Sequences matched to VDJdb favored anti-spike CD8 responses, while private and CD4 specificities were missed.

Molecules of cDNA were individually given unique molecular identifiers that were attached to them. TCRdb reprocessed the 5' RACE reads via MiXCR and lists one record per CDR3 protein. The table lists over 100,000 distinct CDR3 sequences, about 12% of them singletons. This clonotype was detected only a few times. Its specificity is not known. The CDR3 runs 12 residues. Germline V gene sequence: CDR1 SQVTM, CDR2 ANQGSEA. Unmatched junction bases numbered 6, after V lost 7 bases and J lost 6 bases. The gene calls are TRBV29-1 and TRBJ2-4; TRBD1 aligns across 7 bases. The sequence derives from an adult who was a healthcare worker with PCR-confirmed SARS-CoV-2 infection or an uninfected control (not recorded which). Sequencing was done on a sample of whole blood. The DNA for the CDR3 is TGCAGCGCCCGACAGGGCAGAAACATTCAGTACTTC. It encodes CSARQGRNIQYF.